The text below deals with one TCR beta chain. This entry belongs to a study of blood T cell repertoires in COVID-19. Study-wide background: Researchers got acute and convalescent COVID-19 samples from the United States, Italy and Spain. T cells, B-cell-depleted T cells, or PBMCs provided the cDNA or gDNA that served as material.

As processed by the authors: Reference gene primer amplification gave estimated nucleated cell counts. TCRdb's table, derived via immunoSEQ multiplex PCR, lists solely in-frame clones and lacks some. Clone size and V and J calls were adopted from that table, with D and trimming inferred from the DNA. Altogether about 180,000 clones are present, roughly 88% being singletons, with the ten largest covering approximately 11%. J was trimmed by 9 bases and V by 3 bases; bases with no gene match: 9. The CDR3 extends over 16 amino acids. In germline, CDR1 is LNHDA, CDR2 SQIVND (reference sequence). Material for sequencing was peripheral blood. The genes are TRBV19 and TRBJ1-6, with 9 bases that match TRBD1. This receptor was obtained from a human donor with active or convalescent COVID-19. The donor label of this sample is uncertain. The DNA of the CDR3 is TGTGCCAGTAGTATTAGAGGAGGGACAGGGTTTTCACCCCTCCACTTT. This encodes CASSIRGGTGFSPLHF.